Included here is one TCR beta chain sequence, with context. Antigen unknown. The junction departs from the called germline gene at one end, perhaps through a read error. Germline assignment: CDR1 SGHRS and CDR2 YFSETQ. This CDR3 is built from 13 residues. This specimen belongs to a study of response to subunit inactivated influenza vaccine. Study-wide results and limits: It was the authors' suggestion that each seasonal influenza vaccination recruits few new T cells.

MiXCR, run by TCRdb on the RT-PCR reads, gives a single entry per CDR3 protein. The sample has 590,000 or so distinct CDR3 sequences; roughly 15% are singletons. V gene TRBV5-1 combines with J gene TRBJ1-1; D is ambiguous. This TCR derives from a man aged 45-65 years who received an inactivated influenza vaccine. The source material was PBMCs from blood, sampled less than 15 days before vaccination. The CDR3 loop is CASSLNVQESPYF. Here the CDR3 DNA reads TGCGCCAGCAGCTTGAATGTTCAGGAAAGCCCTTATTTT.